These 30 T cell receptor beta chains were sequenced from one sample in a study of T cell responses to AZD1222 COVID-19 vaccine. This table comes from immunoSEQ multiplex PCR, and its TCRdb copy is limited to in-frame clones, with some not included. The table has 89,000 or so clones, about 93% seen once. The sequencing here drew on peripheral blood, taken 28 days after the second AZD1222 dose. The receptors were sampled from an adult who received the AZD1222 COVID-19 vaccine.

This sequence joins TRBV9 and TRBJ2-1; no firm D call. Between the trimmed V and J ends, which lost 2 bases and 4 bases, there was a span of 13 bases. Germline V CDR1 and CDR2: SGDLS, YYNGEE. This CDR3 is built from 15 residues. The DNA of the CDR3 is TGTGCCAGCAGCGTTGTTGGGGATACATACAATGAGCAGTTCTTC. Translated: CASSVVGDTYNEQFF.

The chain combines TRBV7-9 with TRBJ1-4, with TRBD1 as a possible D gene (6 bases). The CDR3 runs 15 residues. The V end was cut by 1 base, the J end by 8 bases, with 14 bases between. From germline, CDR1 is SEHNR and CDR2 FQNEAQ (reference sequence). CDR3 DNA sequence: TGTGCCAGCAGCTTAGAAGGGGGAAATAGGGAAAAACTGTTTTTT. Amino acid sequence: CASSLEGGNREKLFF.

V and J are TRBV18 and TRBJ1-5, with 9 nucleotides matching TRBD1. CDR1 is KGHSH and CDR2 is LQKENI in the germline V gene. The CDR3 runs to 14 residues. Trimming at V came to 5 bases and at J to 4 bases, leaving 3 bases not matched to a gene. The CDR3 is CASSSGQGNQPQHF. As DNA, the CDR3 is TGTGCCAGCTCATCGGGACAGGGAAATCAGCCCCAGCATTTT.

This clone appeared a few times. This chain links TRBV5-5 with TRBJ2-3; the match to TRBD2 covers 7 bases. V lost 2 bases to trimming and J lost 4 bases; unmatched junction nucleotides: 10. The CDR3 covers 16 residues. The V gene's germline CDR1 is SGHKS and CDR2 YYEKEE (reference sequence). CDR3 bases: TGTGCCAGCAGCTTTTTCAGTAGCGGGTCCGCAGATACGCAGTATTTT. It translates to CASSFFSSGSADTQYF. The complete variable domain, with remaining parts taken from reference TRBV5-5 and TRBJ2-3, reads DAGVTQSPTHLIKTRGQQVTLRCSPISGHKSVSWYQQVLGQGPQFIFQYYEKEERGRGNFPDRFSARQFPNYSSELNVNALLLGDSALYLCASSFFSSGSADTQYFGPGTRLTVL.

This rearrangement joins TRBV11-3 to TRBJ2-1; maybe TRBD2 (6 bases). Germline V lookup: CDR1 SGHNT, CDR2 YENEEA. The CDR3 consists of 18 residues. Trimming shortened V by 1 base and J by 8 bases, and 24 bases separated the two germline ends. CDR3 coding DNA: TGTGCCAGCAGCTTAGGATCTGTGGTGGGCGGGATTGTTGATGAGCAGTTCTTC. It encodes CASSLGSVVGGIVDEQFF.

The chain joins TRBV2 to TRBJ2-7; 7 bases line up with TRBD1. CDR1 and CDR2 (germline): SNHLY, FYNNEI. The J segment lost 3 bases and the V segment lost 5 bases, leaving 7 bases of the junction unmatched. There are 14 residues in the CDR3. The CDR3 sequence: CASSSGQNRYEQYF. For the CDR3, the DNA is TGTGCCAGCAGTTCGGGACAGAACCGCTACGAGCAGTACTTC.

The chain links TRBV3-1 (or the pseudogene TRBV3-2) to TRBJ2-3; D is perhaps TRBD2 (7 bases). Germline V lookup: CDR1 LGHDT, CDR2 YNNKEL (reference sequence). V was clipped by 2 bases and J by 6 bases, with 15 bases between them. The CDR3 is made up of 15 amino acids. The CDR3 loop reads CASSQFRGARDTQYF. The CDR3 DNA reads TGTGCCAGCAGCCAATTCCGGGGGGCGAGGGATACGCAGTATTTT.

The genes are TRBV7-9 and TRBJ1-1; possibly TRBD1 for D (5 bases). This CDR3 is 14 amino acids long. Trimming pared 0 bases from V and 6 bases from J, leaving 11 bases between. CDR1 SEHNR and CDR2 FQNEAQ come from the germline V gene (reference sequence). The CDR3 region is CASSLARGAPEAFF. The CDR3 coding sequence is TGTGCCAGCAGCTTAGCGCGTGGGGCCCCTGAAGCTTTCTTT.

This clone was detected many times. The CDR3, as DNA: TGTGCCAGCAGCTTTTATGAGGTTGAAGCTTTCTTT. This codes for CASSFYEVEAFF. The rearrangement links TRBV7-9 to TRBJ1-1; no reliable D call. CDR1 SEHNR and CDR2 FQNEAQ come from the germline V gene (reference sequence). Trimming left V 3 bases short and J 7 bases short, with 9 bases between. This CDR3 is 12 amino acids long.

The rearrangement links TRBV30 to TRBJ2-7; D perhaps matches TRBD2 (5 bases). The germline gives CDR1 GTSNPN, CDR2 SVGIG (reference sequence). CDR3 length equals 12 residues. V was clipped by 0 bases and J by 11 bases, with 14 bases between them. CDR3 sequence reads: CAWSVGRPREYF. DNA for the CDR3: TGTGCCTGGAGTGTAGGACGGCCGAGGGAGTACTTC.

This chain connects TRBV28 to TRBJ1-3; D is unresolved. The length of the CDR3 is 13 residues. V was pared by 6 bases and J by 4 bases, with 10 bases between. Germline-derived CDR1 and CDR2 are MDHEN and SYDVKM. The CDR3 DNA sequence: TGTGCCAGCAGCGAATTAACGGGAAACACCATATATTTT. Protein product: CASSELTGNTIYF.

The CDR3: CASSQRRQGRGMNTEAFF. CDR3 coding DNA: TGTGCCAGCAGCCAACGCCGGCAGGGAAGGGGCATGAACACTGAAGCTTTCTTT. The rearrangement uses TRBV3-1 (or the pseudogene TRBV3-2) and TRBJ1-1; weak D call: TRBD1 (5 bases). The V end was cut by 2 bases, the J end by 0 bases, with 19 bases between. The CDR3 extends over 18 amino acids. CDR1 is LGHDT, CDR2 YNNKEL, per germline (reference sequence).

The table lists this clone with a count of one. The V and J genes are TRBV6-2 or TRBV6-3 and TRBJ1-5; D uncertain. V lost 5 bases and J 2 bases, leaving 13 bases between the germline ends. Germline V gene lookup returns CDR1 MNHEY and CDR2 SVGEGT. CDR3 size: 15 residues. The CDR3 loop is CASSLASGRNQPQHF. Written as DNA, the CDR3 is TGTGCCAGCAGTCTAGCGAGCGGACGCAATCAGCCCCAGCATTTT.

J is TRBJ1-5 and V is TRBV12-5, with TRBD1 identical over 8 bases. CDR3 length: 14 residues. V was pared by 6 bases and J by 7 bases, with 8 bases of the junction left unmatched. Germline V CDR1 and CDR2: LGHNT, FRNRAP. CDR3 region: CASGRDRGHQPQHF. For the CDR3, the DNA is TGTGCTAGTGGCCGTGACAGGGGACACCAGCCCCAGCATTTT.

The chain couples TRBV5-1 to TRBJ2-1, with a weak D call TRBD1 (5 bases). Germline CDR1 SGHRS, CDR2 YFSETQ. V was cut by 3 bases and J by 6 bases, with 16 bases left in between. This CDR3 region has 15 residues. The CDR3 region has the DNA TGCGCCAGCAGCTCTACAGGTGGCGTTAGCAATGAGCAGTTCTTC. Translation gives CASSSTGGVSNEQFF.

The chain employs TRBV27 and TRBJ2-1; maybe TRBD2 (5 bases). Trimming cost V 5 bases and J 5 bases, with 13 bases left between them. The germline CDR1 and CDR2 sequences are MNHEY and SMNVEV (reference sequence). The CDR3 contains 14 residues. This chain's CDR3 is CASSRRPPHNEQFF. For the CDR3, the DNA is TGTGCCAGCAGTCGGAGGCCCCCCCACAATGAGCAGTTCTTC.

The rearrangement uses TRBV9 and TRBJ2-2; maybe TRBD2 (6 bases). Germline-derived CDR1 and CDR2 are SGDLS and YYNGEE. Between the trimmed V and J ends, which lost 3 bases and 3 bases, there was a span of 9 bases. The CDR3 length is 14 residues. The CDR3: CASSAEGHTGELFF. CDR3 coding DNA: TGTGCCAGCAGCGCGGAGGGACACACCGGGGAGCTGTTTTTT.

The chain uses TRBV18 and TRBJ2-7; possibly TRBD2 for D (6 bases). The CDR3 spans 13 residues. Germline assignment: CDR1 KGHSH and CDR2 LQKENI. Trimming removed 2 bases at V and 5 bases at J, with 10 bases between. Here the CDR3 reads CASSPGGAHEQYF. The CDR3 nucleotides read TGTGCCAGCTCACCAGGAGGGGCCCACGAGCAGTACTTC.

The CDR3 loop reads CASSLTTSGGNEQFF. CDR3 nucleotide sequence: TGTGCCAGCAGCTTAACTACTAGCGGGGGTAATGAGCAGTTCTTC. The rearrangement joins TRBV7-3 to TRBJ2-1, with TRBD2 matching 11 bases. Germline-derived CDR1 and CDR2 are SGHTA and FQGTGA. Trimming at V came to 0 bases and at J to 7 bases, leaving 2 bases not matched to a gene. The CDR3 contains 15 residues.

This clone has just one count. Sequence at one end of the junction differs from germline and may be a read error. The V gene is TRBV6-5, the J gene TRBJ1-1; TRBD1 matches at 9 bases. The germline CDR1 and CDR2 sequences are MNHEY and SVGAGI. This CDR3 is 15 amino acids long. This chain's CDR3 is CASRYIQGAFSEAFF. CDR3 nucleotide sequence: TGTGCCAGCCGTTACATACAGGGGGCTTTCTCTGAAGCTTTCTTT.

This clone appeared a single time. The V gene is TRBV11-2, the J gene TRBJ2-3; no firm D call. The V gene's germline CDR1 is SGHAT and CDR2 FQNNGV. With 0 bases removed from V and 4 bases from J, the gap between germline ends came to 5 bases. The CDR3 is 13 residues long. CDR3 nucleotide sequence: TGTGCCAGCAGCTTAGACTCCCCAGATACGCAGTATTTT. Translation gives CASSLDSPDTQYF.

The J gene is TRBJ2-1, the V gene TRBV7-6; D possibly corresponds to TRBD1 (6 bases). This CDR3 comprises 14 residues. Germline CDR1 and CDR2: SGHVS and FNYEAQ. Between the trimmed V and J ends, which lost 3 bases and 4 bases, there was a span of 10 bases. As DNA, the CDR3 is TGTGCCAGCAGCTTCGTAGGACAGTACAATGAGCAGTTCTTC. Translated: CASSFVGQYNEQFF.

The genes are TRBV19 and TRBJ1-2; D remains unclear. The V end was cut by 6 bases, the J end by 8 bases, with 19 bases between. This CDR3 has 14 amino acids. Germline V gene lookup returns CDR1 LNHDA and CDR2 SQIVND (reference sequence). CDR3 sequence: CASSTPGEARGYTF. CDR3 in DNA: TGTGCCAGTAGCACTCCGGGAGAAGCTAGGGGCTACACCTTC.

The rearrangement joins TRBV19 to TRBJ1-4; 7 positions agree with TRBD1. With 3 bases clipped from V and 5 bases from J, the junction kept 6 bases outside the gene matches. CDR3 length: 15 residues. Germline values: CDR1 LNHDA, CDR2 SQIVND (reference sequence). CDR3 sequence reads: CASSIFTTGNEKLFF. The CDR3 nucleotides read TGTGCCAGTAGTATCTTTACGACAGGGAATGAAAAACTGTTTTTT.

The chain couples TRBV27 to TRBJ2-4; TRBD2 is a possible D gene (6 bases). The germline CDR1 and CDR2 sequences are MNHEY and SMNVEV (reference sequence). The CDR3 totals 16 residues. Trimming shortened V by 8 bases and J by 3 bases, and 20 bases separated the two germline ends. The chain's CDR3 is CASGSPGLKGKNIQYF. The CDR3 coding sequence is TGTGCCAGCGGATCGCCGGGACTGAAGGGCAAAAACATTCAGTACTTC.

The V gene is TRBV6-6, the J gene TRBJ2-7; D is perhaps TRBD2 (5 bases). The CDR3 has 13 amino acids. Germline CDR1 is MNHNY and CDR2 is SVGAGI (reference sequence). The V gene lost 7 bases and the J gene lost 4 bases, with 14 bases spanning the gap. The chain's CDR3 is CASKKREGYEQYF. The CDR3 bases are TGTGCCAGCAAAAAGAGGGAAGGGTACGAGCAGTACTTC.

This rearrangement joins TRBV4-1 to TRBJ1-2; possible D gene TRBD1, 5 bases. Trimming took 2 bases from V and 2 from J, leaving 9 bases between them. The CDR3 contains 14 residues. The V gene's germline CDR1 is MGHRA and CDR2 YSYEKL. The CDR3 DNA is TGCGCCAGCAGCCAAACGACAGCAAACTATGGCTACACCTTC. Translating it yields CASSQTTANYGYTF.

This chain links TRBV19 with TRBJ1-5, with 8 nucleotides matching TRBD1. This CDR3 comprises 14 residues. The junction had 7 bases not matched to a gene; V was cut back by 7 bases and J by 5 bases. Germline V gene sequence: CDR1 LNHDA, CDR2 SQIVND (reference sequence). The CDR3 loop is CASIPSGGDQPQHF. The CDR3 nucleotides read TGTGCCAGTATACCTTCAGGGGGCGATCAGCCCCAGCATTTT.

V and J are TRBV7-8 and TRBJ2-7; D could derive from TRBD1 or TRBD2 (6 bases each). The CDR3 is 16 amino acids. V was shortened by 2 bases and J by 5 bases, with 19 bases between the two germline ends. Germline CDR1 is SGHVS and CDR2 is FQNEAQ. CDR3 nucleotide sequence: TGTGCCAGCAGCTTATGGGAGGCAGGGGCTGTGAACGAGCAGTACTTC. Amino acid sequence: CASSLWEAGAVNEQYF.

The rearrangement uses TRBV5-1 and TRBJ2-4; D is perhaps TRBD1 (6 bases). The CDR3 sequence is 14 residues long. Deletions cut 0 bases from V and 9 bases from J, with 13 bases between. The germline CDR1 and CDR2 sequences are SGHRS and YFSETQ. The CDR3 DNA is TGCGCCAGCAGCTTGGACGGGACATCCCCCATTCAGTACTTC. It is translated as CASSLDGTSPIQYF.